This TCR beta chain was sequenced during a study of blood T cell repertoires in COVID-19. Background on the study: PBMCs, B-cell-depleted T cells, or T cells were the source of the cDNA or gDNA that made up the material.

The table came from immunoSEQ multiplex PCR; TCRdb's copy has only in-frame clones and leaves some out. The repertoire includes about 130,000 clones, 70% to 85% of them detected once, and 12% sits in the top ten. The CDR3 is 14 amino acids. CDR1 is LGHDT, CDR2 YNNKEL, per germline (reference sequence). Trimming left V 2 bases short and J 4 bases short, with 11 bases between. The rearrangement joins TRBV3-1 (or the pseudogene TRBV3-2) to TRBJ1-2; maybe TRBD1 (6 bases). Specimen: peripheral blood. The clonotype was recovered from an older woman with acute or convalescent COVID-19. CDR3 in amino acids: CASSQQGSSYGYTF. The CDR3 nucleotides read TGTGCCAGCAGCCAACAGGGGTCGAGCTATGGCTACACCTTC.